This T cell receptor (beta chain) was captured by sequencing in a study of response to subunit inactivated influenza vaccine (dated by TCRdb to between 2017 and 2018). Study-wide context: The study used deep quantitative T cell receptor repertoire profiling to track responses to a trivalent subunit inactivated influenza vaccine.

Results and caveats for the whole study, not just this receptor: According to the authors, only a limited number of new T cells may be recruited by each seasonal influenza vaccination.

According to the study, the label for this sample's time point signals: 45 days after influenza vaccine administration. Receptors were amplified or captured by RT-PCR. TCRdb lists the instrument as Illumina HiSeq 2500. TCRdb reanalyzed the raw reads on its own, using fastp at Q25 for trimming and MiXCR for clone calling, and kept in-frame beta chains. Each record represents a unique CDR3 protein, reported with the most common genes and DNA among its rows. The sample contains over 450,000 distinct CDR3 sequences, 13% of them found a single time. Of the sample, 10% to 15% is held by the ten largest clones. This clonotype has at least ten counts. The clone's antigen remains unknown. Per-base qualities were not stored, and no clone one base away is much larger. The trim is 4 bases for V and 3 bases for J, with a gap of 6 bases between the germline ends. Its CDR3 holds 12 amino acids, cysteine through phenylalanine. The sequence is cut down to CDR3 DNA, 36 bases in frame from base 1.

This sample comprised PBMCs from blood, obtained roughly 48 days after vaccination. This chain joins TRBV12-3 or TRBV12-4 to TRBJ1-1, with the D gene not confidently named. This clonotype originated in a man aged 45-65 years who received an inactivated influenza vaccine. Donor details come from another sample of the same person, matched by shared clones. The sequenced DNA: TGTGCCAGCAGTTCGAGGTACACTGAAGCTTTCTTT. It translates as CASSSRYTEAFF.